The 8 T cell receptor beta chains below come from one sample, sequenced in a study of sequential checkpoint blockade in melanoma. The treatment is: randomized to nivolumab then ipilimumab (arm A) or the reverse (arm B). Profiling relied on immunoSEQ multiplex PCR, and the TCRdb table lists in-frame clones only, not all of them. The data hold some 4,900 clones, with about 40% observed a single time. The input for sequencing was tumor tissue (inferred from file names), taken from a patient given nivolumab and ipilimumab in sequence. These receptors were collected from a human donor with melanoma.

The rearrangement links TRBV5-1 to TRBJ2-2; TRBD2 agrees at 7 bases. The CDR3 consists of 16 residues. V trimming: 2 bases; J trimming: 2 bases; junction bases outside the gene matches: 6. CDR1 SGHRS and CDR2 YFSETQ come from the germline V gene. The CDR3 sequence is CASSLPGAGNTGELFF. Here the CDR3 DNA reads TGCGCCAGCAGCTTACCCGGAGCGGGAAACACCGGGGAGCTGTTTTTT.

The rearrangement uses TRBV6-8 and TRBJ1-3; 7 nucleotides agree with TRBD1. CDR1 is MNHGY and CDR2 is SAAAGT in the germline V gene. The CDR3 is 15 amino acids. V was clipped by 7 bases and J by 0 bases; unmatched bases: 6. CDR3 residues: CASTKGQTSGNTIYF. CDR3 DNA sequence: TGTGCCAGCACCAAGGGACAGACCTCTGGAAACACCATATATTTT.

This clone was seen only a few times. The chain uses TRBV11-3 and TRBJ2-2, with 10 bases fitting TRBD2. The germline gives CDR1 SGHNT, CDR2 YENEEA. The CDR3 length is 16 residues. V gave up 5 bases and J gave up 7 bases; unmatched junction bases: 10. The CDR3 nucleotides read TGTGCCAGCAGCCCGCGCCCTAGCGGGAGTGGCGGGGAGCTGTTTTTT. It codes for CASSPRPSGSGGELFF.

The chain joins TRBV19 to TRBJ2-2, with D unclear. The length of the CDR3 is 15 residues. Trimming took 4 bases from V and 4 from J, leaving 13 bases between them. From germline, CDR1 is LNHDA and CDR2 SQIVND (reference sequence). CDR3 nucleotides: TGTGCCAGTAGTAAAAGGGAAGGTTCCACCGGGGAGCTGTTTTTT. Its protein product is CASSKREGSTGELFF.

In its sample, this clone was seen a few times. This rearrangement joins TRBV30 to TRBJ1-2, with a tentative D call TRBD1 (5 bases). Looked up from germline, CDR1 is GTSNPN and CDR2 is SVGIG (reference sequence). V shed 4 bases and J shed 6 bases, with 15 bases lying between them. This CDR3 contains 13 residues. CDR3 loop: CAWNIIRGHGYTF. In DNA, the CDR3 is TGTGCCTGGAATATAATTAGGGGTCATGGCTACACCTTC.

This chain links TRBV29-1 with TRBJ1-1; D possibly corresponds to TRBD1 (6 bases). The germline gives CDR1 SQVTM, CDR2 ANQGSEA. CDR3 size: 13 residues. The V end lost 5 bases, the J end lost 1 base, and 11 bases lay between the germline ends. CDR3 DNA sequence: TGCAGCGTTAGGGGGTCAGGGAACACTGAAGCTTTCTTT. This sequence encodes CSVRGSGNTEAFF. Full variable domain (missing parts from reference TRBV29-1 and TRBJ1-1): SAVISQKPSRDICQRGTSLTIQCQVDSQVTMMFWYRQQPGQSLTLIATANQGSEATYESGFVIDKFPISRPNLTFSTLTVSNMSPEDSSIYLCSVRGSGNTEAFFGQGTRLTVV.

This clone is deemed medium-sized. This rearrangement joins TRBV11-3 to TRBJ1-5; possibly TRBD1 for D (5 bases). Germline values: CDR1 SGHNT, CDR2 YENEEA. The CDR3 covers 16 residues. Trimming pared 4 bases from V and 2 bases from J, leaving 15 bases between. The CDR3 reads CASSSTGQGGNQPQHF. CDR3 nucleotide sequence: TGTGCCAGCAGCTCCACGGGGCAGGGCGGCAATCAGCCCCAGCATTTT.

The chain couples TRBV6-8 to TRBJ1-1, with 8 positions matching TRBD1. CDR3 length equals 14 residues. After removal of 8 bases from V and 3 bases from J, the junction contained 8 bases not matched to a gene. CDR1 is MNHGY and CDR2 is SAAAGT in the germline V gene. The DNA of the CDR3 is TGTGCCAGCGGGTGGACAGGGAGATACACTGAAGCTTTCTTT. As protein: CASGWTGRYTEAFF.